This T cell receptor (beta chain) stems from a study of long-term antiretroviral therapy in people with HIV. This clone has only a few counts. It was version v3.0 of the immunoSEQ assay that was run at survey level. TCRdb's copy holds only in-frame clones and misses some; the assay was immunoSEQ multiplex PCR. The sample records about 20,000 clones, 75% to 85% being singletons. Prior to DNA extraction, the samples held about 0.95-11 million cryopreserved PBMC. CDR3 size: 16 residues. V trimming: 5 bases; J trimming: 1 base; junction bases outside the gene matches: 3. Germline V gives CDR1 SEHNR, CDR2 FQNEAQ (reference sequence).

Sequences were derived from unsorted PBMCs, sampled 0.2 years after starting antiretroviral therapy. The chain combines TRBV7-9 with TRBJ2-1; 12 bases match TRBD1. The receptor was derived from a woman aged 35 to 49 with HIV. CDR3 in amino acids: CASSGTGGVSYNEQFF. The CDR3 DNA reads as TGTGCCAGCAGCGGGACAGGGGGCGTATCCTACAATGAGCAGTTCTTC.